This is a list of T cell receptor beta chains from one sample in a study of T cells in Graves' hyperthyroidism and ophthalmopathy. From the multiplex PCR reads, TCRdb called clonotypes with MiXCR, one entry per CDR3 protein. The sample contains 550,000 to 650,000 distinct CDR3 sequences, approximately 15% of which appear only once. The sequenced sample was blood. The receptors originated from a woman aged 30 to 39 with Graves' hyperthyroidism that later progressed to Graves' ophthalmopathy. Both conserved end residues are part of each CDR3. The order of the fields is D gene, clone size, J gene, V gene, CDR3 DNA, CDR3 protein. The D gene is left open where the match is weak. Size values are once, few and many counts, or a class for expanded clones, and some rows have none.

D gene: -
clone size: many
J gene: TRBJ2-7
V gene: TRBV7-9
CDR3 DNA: TGTGCCAGCAGCTTAGCGAGCAGGGAAGGTGTCGAGCAGTACTTC
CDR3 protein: CASSLASREGVEQYF

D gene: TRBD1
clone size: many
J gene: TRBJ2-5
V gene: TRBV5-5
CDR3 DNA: TGTGCCAGCAGCTTAGATCCGGGACAGGACCCTCGAGAGACCCAGTACTTC
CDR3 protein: CASSLDPGQDPRETQYF

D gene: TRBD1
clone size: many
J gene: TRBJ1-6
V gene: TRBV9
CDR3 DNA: TGTGCCAGCAGCGCGGGGGGGACAGCGGGAAATTCACCCCTCCACTTT
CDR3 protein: CASSAGGTAGNSPLHF

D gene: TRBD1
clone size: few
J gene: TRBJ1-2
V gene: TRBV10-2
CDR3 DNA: TGCGCCAGCTTTGTGGGACAGAACGGCTACACCTTC
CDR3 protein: CASFVGQNGYTF

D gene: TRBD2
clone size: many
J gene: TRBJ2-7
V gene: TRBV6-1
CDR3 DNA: TGTGCCACCCACAGGACTAGCGGCTTCTACGAGCAGTACTTC
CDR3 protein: CATHRTSGFYEQYF

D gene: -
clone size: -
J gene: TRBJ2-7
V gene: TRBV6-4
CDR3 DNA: TGTGCCAGCAGCCCCTTAGGGTCAGGAGGTGAGCAGTACTTC
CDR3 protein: CASSPLGSGGEQYF

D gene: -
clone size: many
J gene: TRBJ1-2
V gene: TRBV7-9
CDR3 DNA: TGTGCCAGCAGCAGATGGGGGGGGATGGATGGCTACACCTTC
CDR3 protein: CASSRWGGMDGYTF

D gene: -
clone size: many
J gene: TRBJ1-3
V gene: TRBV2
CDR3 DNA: TGTGCCAGCAGTGAAGGTCTGACATTTGGAAACACCATATATTTT
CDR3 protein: CASSEGLTFGNTIYF

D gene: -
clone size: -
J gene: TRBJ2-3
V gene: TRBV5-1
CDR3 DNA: TGCGCCAGCAGCTTGGTGTGGCGGGACAGCACAGATACGCAGTATTTT
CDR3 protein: CASSLVWRDSTDTQYF

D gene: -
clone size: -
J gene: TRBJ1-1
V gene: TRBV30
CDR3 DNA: TGTGCCTGGAGTAGAGGTGAGAACACTGAAGCTTTCTTT
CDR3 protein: CAWSRGENTEAFF

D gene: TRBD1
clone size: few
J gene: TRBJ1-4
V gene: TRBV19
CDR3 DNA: TGTGCCAGTAGGGCGACAGGGGGCCTAGTGATATCTAATGAAAAACTGTTTTTT
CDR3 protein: CASRATGGLVISNEKLFF

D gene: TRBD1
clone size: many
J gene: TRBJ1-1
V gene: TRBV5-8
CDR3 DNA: TGTGCCAGCAGCTCTAGACAGGGCCATAAGAACACTGAAGCTTTCTTT
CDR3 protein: CASSSRQGHKNTEAFF

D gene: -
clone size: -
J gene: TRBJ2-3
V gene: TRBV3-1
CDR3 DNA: TGTGCCAGCAGCCGGGGGGCGAGCACAGATACGCAGTATTTT
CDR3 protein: CASSRGASTDTQYF

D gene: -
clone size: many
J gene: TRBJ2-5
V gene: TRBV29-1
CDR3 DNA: TGCAGCGTTGACCCGGGCCAAGAGACCCAGTACTTC
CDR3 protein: CSVDPGQETQYF

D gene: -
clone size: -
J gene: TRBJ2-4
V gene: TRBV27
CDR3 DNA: TGTGCCAGCAGTTTGGGCTACAAAAACATTCAGTACTTC
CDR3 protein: CASSLGYKNIQYF

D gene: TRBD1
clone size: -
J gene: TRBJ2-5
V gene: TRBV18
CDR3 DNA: TGTGCCAGCTCACCGCCGGACAGGGTGCGGGAGACCCAGTACTTC
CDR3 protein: CASSPPDRVRETQYF

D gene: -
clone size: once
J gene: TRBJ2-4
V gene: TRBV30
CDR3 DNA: TGTGCCTGGAGTACCCAGCGGTTAGCTAAAAACATTCAGTACTTC
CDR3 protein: CAWSTQRLAKNIQYF

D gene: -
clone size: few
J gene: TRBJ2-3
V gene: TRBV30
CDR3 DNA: TGTGCCTGGAGGGTAGGGGGCACAGATACGCAGTATTTT
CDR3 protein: CAWRVGGTDTQYF

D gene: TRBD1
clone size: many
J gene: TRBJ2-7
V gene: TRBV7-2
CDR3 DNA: TGTGCCAGCAGCCCCCTCCCGGGACAGGGGAGGAACGAGCAGTACTTC
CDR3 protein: CASSPLPGQGRNEQYF

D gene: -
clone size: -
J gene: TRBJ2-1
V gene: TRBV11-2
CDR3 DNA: TGTGCCAGCAGCTTGGATAGGGGGGGGAATGAGCAGTTCTTC
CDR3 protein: CASSLDRGGNEQFF

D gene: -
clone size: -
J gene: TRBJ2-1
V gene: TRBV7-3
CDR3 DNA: TGTGCCAGCAGCTTACTAACTGGAAACGAGGCTGAGCAGTTCTTC
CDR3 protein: CASSLLTGNEAEQFF

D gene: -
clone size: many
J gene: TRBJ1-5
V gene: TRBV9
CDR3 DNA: TGTGCCAGCAGCGTAGAGGATGGGTTGCCCCAGCATTTT
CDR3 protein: CASSVEDGLPQHF

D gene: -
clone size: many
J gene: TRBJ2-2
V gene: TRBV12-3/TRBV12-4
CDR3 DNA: TGTGCCAGCAGTTTAGCGGGAGGGGGCACCGGGGAGCTGTTTTTT
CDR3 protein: CASSLAGGGTGELFF

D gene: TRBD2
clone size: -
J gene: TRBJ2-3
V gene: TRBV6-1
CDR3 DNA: TGTGCCACCACTAGCGGGAAGAGCACAGATACGCAGTATTTT
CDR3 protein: CATTSGKSTDTQYF

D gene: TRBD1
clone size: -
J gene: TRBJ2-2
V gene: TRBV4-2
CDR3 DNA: TGTGCCAGCAGCCAGGCCGGGACAGGGAGGGTCGGGGAGCTGTTTTTT
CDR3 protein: CASSQAGTGRVGELFF

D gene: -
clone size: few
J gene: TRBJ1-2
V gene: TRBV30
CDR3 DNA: TGTGCCTGGAGCACCGGGACCGCGAGCTACTATGGCTACACCTTC
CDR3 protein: CAWSTGTASYYGYTF

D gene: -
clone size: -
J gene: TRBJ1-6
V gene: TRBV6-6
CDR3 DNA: TGTGCCAGCAGTTACTCTTTTTACCAAGTTAATTCACCCCTCCACTTT
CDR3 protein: CASSYSFYQVNSPLHF

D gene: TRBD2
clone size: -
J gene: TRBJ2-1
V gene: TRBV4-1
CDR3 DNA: TGCGCCAGCAGCCACCCGGGACTAGCGGGAGAAGATGAGCAGTTCTTC
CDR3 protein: CASSHPGLAGEDEQFF

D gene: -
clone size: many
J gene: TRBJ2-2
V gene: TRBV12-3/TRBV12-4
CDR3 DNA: TGTGCCAGCAGCCTCCGGACGGACGGGGAGCTGTTTTTT
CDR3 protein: CASSLRTDGELFF

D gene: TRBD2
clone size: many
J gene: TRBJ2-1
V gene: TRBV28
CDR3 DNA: TGTGCCAGCAGTTTGGGGACCGTAGCGGGAGCCAGCTACAATGAGCAGTTCTTC
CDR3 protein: CASSLGTVAGASYNEQFF

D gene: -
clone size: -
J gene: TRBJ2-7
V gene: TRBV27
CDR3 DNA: TGTGCCAGCAGTTTACGGACTGGCCCTCCCTACGAGCAGTACTTC
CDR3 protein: CASSLRTGPPYEQYF

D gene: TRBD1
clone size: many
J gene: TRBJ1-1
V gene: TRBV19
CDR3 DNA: TGTGCCAGTAGTATGGGACAGGGTTTGAACACTGAAGCTTTCTTT
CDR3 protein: CASSMGQGLNTEAFF

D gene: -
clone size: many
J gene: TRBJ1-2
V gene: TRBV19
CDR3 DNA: TGTGCCAGTAGTAAAGACGGGGGGGAAGGCTACACCTTC
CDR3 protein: CASSKDGGEGYTF

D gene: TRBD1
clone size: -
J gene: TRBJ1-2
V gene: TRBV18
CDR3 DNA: TGTGCCAGCTCACCGTCACAGGGGCAAAACTATGGCTACACCTTC
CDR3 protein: CASSPSQGQNYGYTF

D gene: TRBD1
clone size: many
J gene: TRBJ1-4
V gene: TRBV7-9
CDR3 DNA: TGTGCCAGCATCCCGGACAGGGTCGATGAAAAACTGTTTTTT
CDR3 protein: CASIPDRVDEKLFF